This TCR beta chain was identified in a study of long-term antiretroviral therapy in people with HIV. This was the immunoSEQ v3.0 assay at survey level. The table came from immunoSEQ multiplex PCR; TCRdb's copy has only in-frame clones and leaves some out. The table has about 31,000 clones, 70% to 90% seen once; the top ten hold 3% to 4%. CDR1 and CDR2 (germline): LNHDA, SQIVND (reference sequence). V shed 6 bases and J 4 bases; nucleotides not matched to a gene: 5. This CDR3 comprises 15 residues. Treatment for all HIV-infected participants took place in the United States. This sequence was found in a man between 18 and 35 years old with HIV. The sample consisted of unsorted PBMCs, taken 0.8 years before starting antiretroviral therapy. The V call is TRBV19, the J call TRBJ2-3; 12 bases align to TRBD1. The CDR3 is CASRRDRGRSDTQYF. CDR3 bases: TGTGCCAGTAGGAGGGACAGGGGGCGATCAGATACGCAGTATTTT.